A selection of T cell receptor beta chains follows, all from one sample in a study of CD8 T cells in Susac syndrome. A single record per CDR3 protein comes from TCRdb applying MiXCR to the immunoSEQ multiplex PCR reads. Among some 180,000 distinct CDR3 sequences listed, more than 85% were seen once. The sequenced material came from CD4+ T cells from PBMCs. The receptors shown here come from a human donor with Susac syndrome. Both conserved end residues are part of each CDR3. Each record gives: J gene, V gene, clone size, D gene, CDR3 protein, CDR3 DNA. A D gene is named only where the DNA matches it firmly. Only part of the rows carry a size: once, few, many, or a class if the clone is expanded.

>TRBJ2-5|TRBV6-1|NA|NA
CASSGGRDQETQYF
TGTGCCAGCAGTGGGGGCAGGGACCAAGAGACCCAGTACTTC
>TRBJ2-3|TRBV24-1|NA|TRBD1
CATSDLGTGVSADTQYF
TGTGCCACCAGTGATTTGGGGACAGGGGTTTCAGCAGATACGCAGTATTTT
>TRBJ1-1|TRBV5-4|once|TRBD1
CASSAEQGANTEAFF
TGTGCCAGCAGCGCCGAACAGGGGGCGAACACTGAAGCTTTCTTT
>TRBJ1-6|TRBV9|NA|NA
CASSKDRNSPLHF
TGTGCCAGCAGCAAAGACAGAAATTCACCCCTCCACTTT
>TRBJ1-2|TRBV6-2/TRBV6-3|NA|NA
CASSLVGGYTF
TGTGCCAGCAGTTTGGTGGGTGGCTACACCTTC
>TRBJ1-2|TRBV3-1|NA|TRBD1
CASRSRTGTVNYGYTF
TGTGCCAGCCGAAGTCGAACCGGGACAGTGAACTATGGCTACACCTTC
>TRBJ2-1|TRBV5-6|NA|TRBD1
CASSLKGTGWDEQFF
TGTGCCAGCAGCTTGAAGGGGACAGGGTGGGATGAGCAGTTCTTC
>TRBJ1-3|TRBV20-1|NA|NA
CSVGRGTGNTIYF
TGCAGTGTCGGGAGAGGAACTGGAAACACCATATATTTT
>TRBJ2-2|TRBV3-1|NA|TRBD1
CASSRWTGGASGELFF
TGTGCCAGCAGCCGCTGGACAGGGGGCGCGTCCGGGGAGCTGTTTTTT
>TRBJ1-2|TRBV20-1|NA|TRBD1
CSARLGTDYGYTF
TGCAGTGCTAGACTCGGGACAGACTATGGCTACACCTTC
>TRBJ2-3|TRBV6-2/TRBV6-3|NA|NA
CASQAEADTQYF
TGTGCCAGCCAGGCTGAAGCAGATACGCAGTATTTT
>TRBJ2-2|TRBV19|NA|TRBD1
CASRDSYTGELFF
TGTGCCAGCCGGGACAGCTACACCGGGGAGCTGTTTTTT
>TRBJ2-7|TRBV7-9|NA|TRBD2
CASSSTSGGPLREQYF
TGTGCCAGCAGCTCGACTAGCGGGGGGCCGTTACGCGAGCAGTACTTC
>TRBJ1-3|TRBV2|NA|NA
CASRGTAGNTIYF
TGTGCCAGCAGGGGGACGGCTGGAAACACCATATATTTT
>TRBJ2-2|TRBV5-1|NA|TRBD2
CASSLRSSGFGNTGELFF
TGCGCCAGCAGCTTGCGTAGTAGCGGGTTCGGGAACACCGGGGAGCTGTTTTTT
>TRBJ1-3|TRBV2|once|NA
CASSENEGNTIYF
TGTGCCAGCAGTGAAAACGAGGGAAACACCATATATTTT
>TRBJ1-1|TRBV18|NA|NA
CASSQGRAEAFF
TGTGCCAGCTCACAGGGGCGGGCTGAAGCTTTCTTT